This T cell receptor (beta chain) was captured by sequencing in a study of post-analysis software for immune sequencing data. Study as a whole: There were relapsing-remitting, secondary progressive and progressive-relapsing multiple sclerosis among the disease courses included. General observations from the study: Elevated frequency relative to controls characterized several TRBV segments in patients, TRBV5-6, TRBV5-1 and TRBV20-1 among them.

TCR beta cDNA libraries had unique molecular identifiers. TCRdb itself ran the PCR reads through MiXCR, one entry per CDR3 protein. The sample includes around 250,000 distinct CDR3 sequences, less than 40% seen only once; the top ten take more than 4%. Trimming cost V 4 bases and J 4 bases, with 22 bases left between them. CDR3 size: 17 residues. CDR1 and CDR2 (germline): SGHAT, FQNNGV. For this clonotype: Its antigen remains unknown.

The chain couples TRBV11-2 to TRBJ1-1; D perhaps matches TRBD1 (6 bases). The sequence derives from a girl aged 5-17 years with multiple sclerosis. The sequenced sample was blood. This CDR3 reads CASSSATGGAAGTEAFF. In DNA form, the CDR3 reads TGTGCCAGCAGCTCCGCGACAGGAGGCGCGGCTGGCACTGAAGCTTTCTTT.